Given below is one T cell receptor (beta chain) in context. What it binds is unknown. CD4+ T cells that had been cultured provided DNA sequenced with the Oncomine TCR Beta short-read assay. Cultures of CD4+ T cells served as the source for extracting genomic DNA. TCRdb called the PCR reads again in MiXCR, with one record for every CDR3 protein. The repertoire holds about 14,000 distinct CDR3 sequences, with about 54% as singletons. The CDR3 consists of 15 residues. V was shortened by 3 bases and J by 2 bases, with 11 bases between the two germline ends. Germline CDR1 reads SNHLY; CDR2 reads FYNNEI. These data are taken from a study of vaccination and CD4 T cells after COVID-19. Turning to the study itself: Samples taken post-COVID came a median about 3 months after diagnosis, ranging from 35 to 161.

Treatment meaning: roughly 11-day PBMC culture with coronavirus spike peptide pools or control peptides (ViraFEST assay). After culture for nine to eleven days, isolation of CD4+ T cells was performed by negative selection. Input material: CD4+ T cells from blood, cultured in vitro. The chain joins TRBV2 to TRBJ2-1; weak D call: TRBD2 (6 bases). The receptor comes from a human donor who had recovered from COVID-19. CDR3 in DNA: TGTGCCAGCAGTGAGTCCGGGAGAGCCTACAATGAGCAGTTCTTC. This codes for CASSESGRAYNEQFF.